The 18 T cell receptor beta chains presented below share a single source sample, sequenced in a study of T cells in Graves' hyperthyroidism and ophthalmopathy. It was RNA transcripts that yielded the amplified TCR beta CDR3 regions. When the TCR CDR3 underwent first-round RT-PCR, the HTBI primer set was used. TCRdb ran MiXCR on the multiplex PCR reads and lists one entry per CDR3 protein. This repertoire shows about 570,000 distinct CDR3 sequences, 35% to 55% found once; its top ten account for roughly 19%. Input material: peripheral blood or thyroid tissue (not recorded which). These receptors were obtained from an adult woman with Graves' disease, either hyperthyroidism or ophthalmopathy (not recorded which).

The J gene is TRBJ2-6, the V gene TRBV7-3; D is ambiguous. CDR1 is SGHTA, CDR2 FQGTGA, per germline. The CDR3 covers 18 residues. V was shortened by 2 bases and J by 2 bases, with 16 bases between the two germline ends. The DNA for the CDR3 is TGTGCCAGCAGCTTACGGCGAGGTGGGCCAGCTGGGGCCAACGTCCTGACTTTC. It encodes CASSLRRGGPAGANVLTF.

This clonotype was counted a few times. The genes are TRBV12-3 or TRBV12-4 and TRBJ1-4, with no clear D. V lost 5 bases and J lost 2, with 15 bases in between. The CDR3 consists of 16 residues. CDR3 sequence (DNA): TGTGCCAGCAGTCCGCAGCGCAGGAAGACTAATGAAAAACTGTTTTTT. Its protein product is CASSPQRRKTNEKLFF.

This clonotype was seen at least ten times. This chain connects TRBV7-2 to TRBJ2-7; D might be TRBD2 (7 bases). The germline gives CDR1 SGHTA, CDR2 FQGNSA. Trimming took 2 bases from V and 8 from J, leaving 13 bases between them. The CDR3 runs 13 residues. DNA for the CDR3: TGTGCCAGCAGCTTACGGGGGGCGGTGCAGCAGTACTTC. This codes for CASSLRGAVQQYF.

This clonotype was found many times. V gene TRBV19 combines with J gene TRBJ1-1; D is perhaps TRBD1 (5 bases). Germline lookup yields CDR1 LNHDA and CDR2 SQIVND (reference sequence). The CDR3 covers 13 residues. The V end lost 5 bases, the J end lost 0 bases, and 7 bases lay between the germline ends. The CDR3: CASSRDVNTEAFF. The CDR3 DNA follows: TGTGCCAGTAGTCGGGACGTGAACACTGAAGCTTTCTTT.

This clonotype was seen a handful of times. The chain has TRBV5-1 and TRBJ2-7; 9 bases agree with TRBD1. The V segment lost 3 bases and the J segment 5 bases; nucleotides outside the gene matches: 6. Germline-derived CDR1 and CDR2 are SGHRS and YFSETQ. The CDR3 length is 14 residues. The CDR3 bases are TGCGCCAGCAGCTGGGGACAGGGTCTCGACGAGCAGTACTTC. It translates to CASSWGQGLDEQYF.

This clonotype was observed at least ten times. V and J are TRBV3-1 and TRBJ2-7, with 12 bases that match TRBD2. The CDR3 is 16 amino acids. The germline V gene encodes CDR1 LGHDT and CDR2 YNNKEL (reference sequence). Trimming at V came to 3 bases and at J to 4 bases, leaving 7 bases not matched to a gene. The CDR3 DNA reads TGTGCCAGCAGCCAGTTGACTAGCGGGAGCTGGTACGAGCAGTACTTC. This codes for CASSQLTSGSWYEQYF.

This clonotype was observed many times. This chain connects TRBV5-6 to TRBJ1-2, with unresolved D. The length of the CDR3 is 14 residues. The V gene lost 0 bases and the J gene lost 2 bases, with 8 bases spanning the gap. CDR1 and CDR2 (germline): SGHDT, YYEEEE. The CDR3 sequence: CASSLEQSNYGYTF. The DNA of the CDR3 is TGTGCCAGCAGCTTGGAACAGAGCAACTATGGCTACACCTTC.

This clonotype was seen a handful of times. The V call is TRBV4-1, the J call TRBJ1-6; perhaps TRBD1 as D (6 bases). Germline CDR1 is MGHRA and CDR2 is YSYEKL. Between the trimmed V and J ends, which lost 0 bases and 4 bases, there was a span of 13 bases. This CDR3 has 17 residues. Here the CDR3 DNA reads TGCGCCAGCAGCCAAGATACCCAGGGGACATATAATTCACCCCTCCACTTT. Amino acid sequence: CASSQDTQGTYNSPLHF.

This clonotype turned up a few times. The chain links TRBV19 to TRBJ2-6, with D possibly matching TRBD2 (5 bases). The CDR3 is 14 residues long. Germline V lookup: CDR1 LNHDA, CDR2 SQIVND (reference sequence). The V and J ends lost 4 bases and 4 bases respectively, with 8 bases between them. CDR3: CASSTGEGANVLTF. The CDR3 DNA sequence: TGTGCCAGTAGTACCGGGGAAGGGGCCAACGTCCTGACTTTC.

This clonotype was detected ten times or more. The rearrangement joins TRBV7-9 to TRBJ2-7, with TRBD2 as a possible D gene (5 bases). The CDR3 has 12 residues. Germline V gives CDR1 SEHNR, CDR2 FQNEAQ (reference sequence). With 2 bases removed from V and 5 bases from J, the gap between germline ends came to 7 bases. The CDR3 DNA reads as TGTGCCAGCAGCTTATGGCGGGACGAGCAGTACTTC. This sequence encodes CASSLWRDEQYF.

This chain joins TRBV5-5 and TRBJ1-1; 7 bases fit TRBD1. CDR3 size: 16 residues. Germline V CDR1 and CDR2: SGHKS, YYEKEE (reference sequence). V lost 4 bases and J lost 5; bases outside the gene matches: 14. CDR3 region: CASSPHRRQGETEAFF. The CDR3 region has the DNA TGTGCCAGCAGCCCACACCGAAGACAGGGAGAGACTGAAGCTTTCTTT.

This clonotype appeared a single time. Here the CDR3 reads CASSFYSPLHF. CDR3 bases: TGTGCCAGCAGCTTCTATTCACCCCTCCACTTT. This sequence joins TRBV7-3 and TRBJ1-6; D ambiguous. V lost 3 bases and J lost 8, with 2 bases in between. The CDR3 sequence is 11 residues long. Per germline, CDR1 SGHTA and CDR2 FQGTGA.

This chain connects TRBV7-8 to TRBJ2-3; D gene uncertain. Trimming removed 5 bases at V and 5 bases at J, with 11 bases between. The V gene's germline CDR1 is SGHVS and CDR2 FQNEAQ. The CDR3 is 13 amino acids. CDR3 sequence (DNA): TGTGCCAGCAGCCCCGCCCCGATAGATACGCAGTATTTT. Protein product: CASSPAPIDTQYF.

The gene calls are TRBV20-1 and TRBJ1-4, with 9 bases that match TRBD1. V gave up 1 base and J gave up 8 bases; unmatched junction bases: 5. The CDR3 length is 14 residues. Germline V gene lookup returns CDR1 DFQATT and CDR2 SNEGSKA (reference sequence). CDR3 sequence reads: CSARARDREEKLFF. CDR3 sequence (DNA): TGCAGTGCTAGAGCCCGGGACAGGGAGGAAAAACTGTTTTTT.

This clonotype was seen ten or more times. The chain uses TRBV20-1 and TRBJ2-2; 13 positions match TRBD2. The V segment lost 1 base and the J segment 7 bases; nucleotides outside the gene matches: 6. The V gene's germline CDR1 is DFQATT and CDR2 SNEGSKA (reference sequence). The CDR3 totals 16 residues. CDR3 sequence reads: CSARARTSGSGGELFF. In DNA, the CDR3 is TGCAGTGCTAGAGCCCGGACTAGCGGGAGTGGCGGGGAGCTGTTTTTT.

The CDR3 spells CSAGGLAGDSQFF. CDR3 bases: TGCAGTGCTGGGGGGCTAGCGGGAGACTCGCAGTTCTTC. The gene calls are TRBV20-1 and TRBJ2-1, with 10 positions matching TRBD2. V was clipped by 5 bases and J by 12 bases; unmatched bases: 10. Per the germline V gene, CDR1 is DFQATT and CDR2 is SNEGSKA (reference sequence). The CDR3 contains 13 residues.

Ten or more counts support this clonotype. This chain connects TRBV11-2 to TRBJ1-4; a possible D gene is TRBD1 (6 bases). The germline CDR1 and CDR2 sequences are SGHAT and FQNNGV. The V end was cut by 1 base, the J end by 8 bases, with 14 bases between. The CDR3 contains 15 residues. The DNA of the CDR3 is TGTGCCAGCAGCTTAGCCGGGGGGACACCCGAAAAACTGTTTTTT. It yields the protein CASSLAGGTPEKLFF.

This clonotype was detected ten times or more. The V call is TRBV6-5, the J call TRBJ1-6; no clear D. This CDR3 contains 14 residues. Looked up from germline, CDR1 is MNHEY and CDR2 is SVGAGI. Trimming removed 6 bases at V and 5 bases at J, with 11 bases between. CDR3 sequence reads: CASRKGFHNSPLHF. For the CDR3, the DNA is TGTGCCAGCAGAAAAGGATTCCATAATTCACCCCTCCACTTT.